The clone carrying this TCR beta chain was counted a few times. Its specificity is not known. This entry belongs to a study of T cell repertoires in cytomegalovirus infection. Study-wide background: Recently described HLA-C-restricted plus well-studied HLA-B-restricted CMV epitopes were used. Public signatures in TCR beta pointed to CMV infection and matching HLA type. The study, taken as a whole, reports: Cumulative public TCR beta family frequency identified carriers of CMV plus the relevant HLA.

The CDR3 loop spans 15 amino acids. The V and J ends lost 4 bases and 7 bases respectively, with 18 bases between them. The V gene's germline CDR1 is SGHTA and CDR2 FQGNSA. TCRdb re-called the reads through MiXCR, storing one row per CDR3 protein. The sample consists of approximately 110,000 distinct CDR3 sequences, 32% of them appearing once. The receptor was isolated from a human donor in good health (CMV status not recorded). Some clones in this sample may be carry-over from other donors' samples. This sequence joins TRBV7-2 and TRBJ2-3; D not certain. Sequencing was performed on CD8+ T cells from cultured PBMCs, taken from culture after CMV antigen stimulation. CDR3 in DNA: TGTGCCAGCAGCTCTCTGGGTAGACTGACGAATACGCAGTATTTT. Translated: CASSSLGRLTNTQYF.